These 10 T cell receptor beta chains share one sample of origin, sequenced in a study of cytotoxic CD8 clonotypes in ibrutinib-treated CLL. Here immunoSEQ multiplex PCR was the method, and the copy in TCRdb shows in-frame clones only, minus some. The data show 35,000 to 55,000 clones, 69% seen once. The source was PBMCs, collected after 12 months of ibrutinib treatment. The receptors originated from a human donor with chronic lymphocytic leukemia.

This clone was detected only a few times. The chain employs TRBV7-8 and TRBJ1-6, with 7 bases aligning to TRBD1. J lost 8 bases, V lost 3 bases, and 4 bases had no gene match. Per the germline V gene, CDR1 is SGHVS and CDR2 is FQNEAQ. The CDR3 runs to 14 residues. CDR3 region: CASSLGQSDSPLHF. The CDR3 coding sequence is TGTGCCAGCAGCTTGGGACAGTCTGATTCACCCCTCCACTTT.

The V and J genes are TRBV18 and TRBJ1-3, with TRBD1 matching 7 bases. The CDR3 runs to 21 residues. With V trimmed by 1 base and J by 4 bases, 22 bases remained unmatched. The germline gives CDR1 KGHSH, CDR2 LQKENI. CDR3 nucleotide sequence: TGTGCCAGCTCACCACAGAGTCCCCGGACAGGTTACGGGGGATCCGGAAACACCATATATTTT. As protein: CASSPQSPRTGYGGSGNTIYF. Looking up the rest from reference TRBV18 and TRBJ1-3 gives the full variable domain: NAGVMQNPRHLVRRRGQEARLRCSPMKGHSHVYWYRQLPEEGLKFMVYLQKENIIDESGMPKERFSAEFPKEGPSILRIQQVVRGDSAAYFCASSPQSPRTGYGGSGNTIYFGEGSWLTVV.

The J gene is TRBJ2-1, the V gene TRBV6-4; 7 positions match TRBD2. The V and J ends lost 2 bases and 7 bases, in that order; junction bases with no gene match: 11. The CDR3 has 16 amino acids. Germline V gives CDR1 MRHNA, CDR2 SNTAGT. The CDR3 loop reads CASSDGLVRGKNEQFF. For the CDR3, the DNA is TGTGCCAGCAGTGACGGCCTAGTGCGGGGGAAGAATGAGCAGTTCTTC.

This clone is a singleton in its sample. The chain has TRBV6-5 and TRBJ1-3, with D perhaps matching TRBD1 (6 bases). CDR3 length equals 15 residues. Germline CDR1 is MNHEY and CDR2 is SVGAGI. Trimming shortened V by 5 bases and J by 0 bases, and 11 bases separated the two germline ends. The CDR3, as DNA: TGTGCCAGCAGTCGAGACAGGCGCTCTGGAAACACCATATATTTT. It translates to CASSRDRRSGNTIYF.

The chain uses TRBV5-1 and TRBJ1-4; D call uncertain. V shed 0 bases and J shed 5 bases, with 11 bases lying between them. The germline V gene encodes CDR1 SGHRS and CDR2 YFSETQ. The CDR3 consists of 15 residues. The CDR3 loop is CASSLERTRNEKLFF. The CDR3 nucleotides are TGCGCCAGCAGCTTGGAACGGACTCGAAATGAAAAACTGTTTTTT.

The chain joins TRBV19 to TRBJ1-4; D not certain. Trimming stripped 6 bases from V and 0 bases from J, with 14 bases between. The germline CDR1 and CDR2 sequences are LNHDA and SQIVND (reference sequence). This CDR3 is built from 16 residues. The CDR3 nucleotides read TGTGCCAGTAGGTCCCCCACCCAAGCAACTAATGAAAAACTGTTTTTT. This codes for CASRSPTQATNEKLFF.

The chain has TRBV7-2 and TRBJ1-6; 9 nucleotides align to TRBD1. Trimming took 3 bases from V and 5 from J; bases not matched to a gene: 14. Germline lookup yields CDR1 SGHTA and CDR2 FQGNSA. The CDR3 runs 19 residues. The CDR3 bases are TGTGCCAGCAGCTTCCGGGACAGGGAATGGGGCGGCGATAATTCACCCCTCCACTTT. Amino acid sequence: CASSFRDREWGGDNSPLHF.

The sample holds a few counts of this clone. The chain joins TRBV9 to TRBJ2-2, with 8 nucleotides matching TRBD2. Germline V gene sequence: CDR1 SGDLS, CDR2 YYNGEE. This CDR3 is 15 amino acids long. The J segment lost 6 bases and the V segment lost 0 bases, leaving 4 bases of the junction unmatched. As DNA, the CDR3 is TGTGCCAGCAGCGTAGACGGGGGGGCCCCCGGGGAGCTGTTTTTT. Translated, it gives CASSVDGGAPGELFF.

CDR3 residues: CASSLTPGGTEAFF. The CDR3 nucleotides read TGTGCCAGCAGCTTAACCCCGGGGGGGACTGAAGCTTTCTTT. The chain uses TRBV7-3 and TRBJ1-1; perhaps TRBD1 as D (5 bases). Germline CDR1 SGHTA, CDR2 FQGTGA. V shed 0 bases and J shed 5 bases, with 10 bases lying between them. CDR3 length equals 14 residues.

The chain recombines TRBV27 with TRBJ1-6, with D perhaps matching TRBD1 (5 bases). There are 17 residues in the CDR3. V was shortened by 0 bases and J by 5 bases, with 14 bases between the two germline ends. CDR1 is MNHEY, CDR2 SMNVEV, per germline (reference sequence). The CDR3 DNA reads as TGTGCCAGCAGTTTATCGATGCAGGGTTCCAATAATTCACCCCTCCACTTT. Translating gives CASSLSMQGSNNSPLHF.